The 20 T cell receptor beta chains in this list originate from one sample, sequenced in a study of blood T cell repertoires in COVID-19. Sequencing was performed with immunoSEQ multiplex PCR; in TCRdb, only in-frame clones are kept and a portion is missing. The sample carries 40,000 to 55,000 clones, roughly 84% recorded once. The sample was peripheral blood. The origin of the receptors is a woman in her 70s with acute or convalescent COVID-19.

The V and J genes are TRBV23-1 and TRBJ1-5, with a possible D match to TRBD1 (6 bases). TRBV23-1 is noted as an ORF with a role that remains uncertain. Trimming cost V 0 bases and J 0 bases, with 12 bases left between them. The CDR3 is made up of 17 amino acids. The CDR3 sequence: CASSQSGGGYSNQPQHF. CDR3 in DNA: TGCGCCAGCAGTCAATCTGGGGGGGGCTATAGCAATCAGCCCCAGCATTTT.

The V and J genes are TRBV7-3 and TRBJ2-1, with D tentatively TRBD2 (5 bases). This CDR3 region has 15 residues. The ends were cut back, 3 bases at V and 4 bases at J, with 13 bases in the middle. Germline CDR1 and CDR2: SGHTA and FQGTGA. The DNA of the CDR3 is TGTGCCAGCAGCTTCAGCGGAGACCTATACAATGAGCAGTTCTTC. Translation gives CASSFSGDLYNEQFF.

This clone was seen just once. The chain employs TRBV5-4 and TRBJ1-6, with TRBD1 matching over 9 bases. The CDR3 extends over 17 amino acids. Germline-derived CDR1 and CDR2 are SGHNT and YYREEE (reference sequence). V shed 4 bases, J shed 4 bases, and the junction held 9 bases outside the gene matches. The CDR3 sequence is CASSVLDRGFYNSPLHF. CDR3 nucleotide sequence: TGTGCCAGCAGCGTTCTGGACAGGGGATTTTATAATTCACCCCTCCACTTT.

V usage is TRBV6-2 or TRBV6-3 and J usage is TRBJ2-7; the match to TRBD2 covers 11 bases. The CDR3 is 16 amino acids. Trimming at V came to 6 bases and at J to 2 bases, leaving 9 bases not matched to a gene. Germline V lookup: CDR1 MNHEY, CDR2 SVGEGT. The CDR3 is CASSLAGGLSTYEQYF. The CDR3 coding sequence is TGTGCCAGCAGCCTAGCGGGAGGCCTTTCGACCTACGAGCAGTACTTC.

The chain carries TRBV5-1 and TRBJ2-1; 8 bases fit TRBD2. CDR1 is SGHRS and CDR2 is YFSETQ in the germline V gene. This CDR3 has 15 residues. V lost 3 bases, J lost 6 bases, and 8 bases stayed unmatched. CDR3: CASSSSGTSTNEQFF. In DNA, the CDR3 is TGCGCCAGCAGCTCGTCCGGGACTAGTACCAATGAGCAGTTCTTC.

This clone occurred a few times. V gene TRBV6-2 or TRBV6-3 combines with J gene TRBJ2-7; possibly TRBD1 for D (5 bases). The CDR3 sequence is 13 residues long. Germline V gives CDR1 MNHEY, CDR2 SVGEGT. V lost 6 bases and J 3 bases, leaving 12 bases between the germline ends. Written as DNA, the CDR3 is TGTGCCAGCAGCAAAACAGGTCTCTACGAGCAGTACTTC. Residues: CASSKTGLYEQYF.

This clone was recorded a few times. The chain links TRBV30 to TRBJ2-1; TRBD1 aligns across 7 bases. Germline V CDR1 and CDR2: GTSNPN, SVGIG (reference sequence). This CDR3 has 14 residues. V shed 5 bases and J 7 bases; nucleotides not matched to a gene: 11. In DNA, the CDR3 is TGTGCCTGGGAGACAGGGACGGGTAGGAATGAGCAGTTCTTC. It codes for CAWETGTGRNEQFF.

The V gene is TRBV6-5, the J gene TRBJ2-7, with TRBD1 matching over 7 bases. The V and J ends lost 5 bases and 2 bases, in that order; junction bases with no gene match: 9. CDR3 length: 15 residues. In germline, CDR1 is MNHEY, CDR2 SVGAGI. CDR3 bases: TGTGCCAGCAGTAAACAGGGGACGGTTCCCTACGAGCAGTACTTC. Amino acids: CASSKQGTVPYEQYF.

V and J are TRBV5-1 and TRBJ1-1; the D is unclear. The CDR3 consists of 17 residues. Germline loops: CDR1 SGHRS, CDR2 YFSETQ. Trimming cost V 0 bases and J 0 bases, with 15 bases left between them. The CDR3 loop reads CASSLVLRGAVNTEAFF. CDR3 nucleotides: TGCGCCAGCAGCTTGGTCCTACGGGGTGCCGTGAACACTGAAGCTTTCTTT.

CDR3: CATGSSGTRVQYF. In DNA form, the CDR3 reads TGTGCCACGGGTAGTTCCGGGACTCGGGTCCAGTACTTC. This chain joins TRBV15 and TRBJ2-5, with TRBD2 as a possible D gene (6 bases). Trimming pared 9 bases from V and 10 bases from J, leaving 21 bases between. Germline values: CDR1 LNHNV, CDR2 YYDKDF (reference sequence). This CDR3 is built from 13 residues.

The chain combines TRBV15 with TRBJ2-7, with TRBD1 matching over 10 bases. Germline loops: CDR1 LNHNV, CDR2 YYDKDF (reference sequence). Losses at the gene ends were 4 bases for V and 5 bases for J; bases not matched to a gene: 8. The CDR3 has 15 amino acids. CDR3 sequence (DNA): TGTGCCACCAGCACGGCCGGGACAGGGGTACACGAGCAGTACTTC. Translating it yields CATSTAGTGVHEQYF. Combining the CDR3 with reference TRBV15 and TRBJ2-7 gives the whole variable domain DAMVIQNPRYQVTQFGKPVTLSCSQTLNHNVMYWYQQKSSQAPKLLFHYYDKDFNNEADTPDNFQSRRPNTSFCFLDIRSPGLGDTAMYLCATSTAGTGVHEQYFGPGTRLTVT.

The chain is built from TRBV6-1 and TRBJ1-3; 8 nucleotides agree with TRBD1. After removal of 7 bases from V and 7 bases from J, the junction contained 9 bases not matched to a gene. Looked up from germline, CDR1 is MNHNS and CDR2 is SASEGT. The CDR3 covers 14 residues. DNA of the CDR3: TGTGCCAGCATTCCAGGGGGCCAAAGGAACACCATATATTTT. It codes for CASIPGGQRNTIYF.

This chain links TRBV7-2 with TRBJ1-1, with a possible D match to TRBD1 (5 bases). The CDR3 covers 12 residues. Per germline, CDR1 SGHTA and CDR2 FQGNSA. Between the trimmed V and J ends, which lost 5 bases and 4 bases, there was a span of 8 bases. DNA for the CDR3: TGTGCCAGCAGCATACAGGTCACTGAAGCTTTCTTT. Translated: CASSIQVTEAFF.

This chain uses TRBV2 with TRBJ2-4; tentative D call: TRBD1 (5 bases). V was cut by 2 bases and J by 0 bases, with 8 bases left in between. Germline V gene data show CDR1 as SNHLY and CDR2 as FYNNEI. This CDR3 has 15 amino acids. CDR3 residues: CASSEQGLAKNIQYF. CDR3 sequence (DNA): TGTGCCAGCAGTGAACAGGGCCTAGCCAAAAACATTCAGTACTTC.

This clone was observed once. CDR3 bases: TGTGCCAGCAGCCAAGATTTCCGTCAGGGGAATGAAAAACTGTTTTTT. Its translation is CASSQDFRQGNEKLFF. This sequence joins TRBV4-2 and TRBJ1-4; D possibly corresponds to TRBD1 (6 bases). The V end lost 0 bases, the J end lost 5 bases, and 13 bases lay between the germline ends. CDR3 length equals 16 residues. Germline loops: CDR1 LGHNA, CDR2 YNFKEQ.

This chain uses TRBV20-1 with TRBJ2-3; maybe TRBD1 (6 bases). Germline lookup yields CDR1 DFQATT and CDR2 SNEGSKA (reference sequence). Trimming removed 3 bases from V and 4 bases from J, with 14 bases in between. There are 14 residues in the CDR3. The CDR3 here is CSASGRGDADTQYF. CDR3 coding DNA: TGCAGTGCTAGTGGCAGGGGAGACGCAGATACGCAGTATTTT.

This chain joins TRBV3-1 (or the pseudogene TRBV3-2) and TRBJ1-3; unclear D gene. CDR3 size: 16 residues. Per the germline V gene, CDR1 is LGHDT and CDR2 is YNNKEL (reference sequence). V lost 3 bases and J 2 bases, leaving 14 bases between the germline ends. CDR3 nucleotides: TGTGCCAGCAGCCACCCTCGGTTCCGAACTGGAAACACCATATATTTT. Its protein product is CASSHPRFRTGNTIYF.

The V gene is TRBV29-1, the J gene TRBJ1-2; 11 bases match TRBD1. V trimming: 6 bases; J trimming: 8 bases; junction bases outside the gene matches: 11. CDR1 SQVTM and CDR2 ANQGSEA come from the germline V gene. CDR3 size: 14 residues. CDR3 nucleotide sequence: TGCAGCGTGAAAACCGGGACAGGGGGAGGCGGCTACACCTTC. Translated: CSVKTGTGGGGYTF. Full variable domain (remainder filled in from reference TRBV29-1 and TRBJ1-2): SAVISQKPSRDICQRGTSLTIQCQVDSQVTMMFWYRQQPGQSLTLIATANQGSEATYESGFVIDKFPISRPNLTFSTLTVSNMSPEDSSIYLCSVKTGTGGGGYTFGSGTRLTVV.

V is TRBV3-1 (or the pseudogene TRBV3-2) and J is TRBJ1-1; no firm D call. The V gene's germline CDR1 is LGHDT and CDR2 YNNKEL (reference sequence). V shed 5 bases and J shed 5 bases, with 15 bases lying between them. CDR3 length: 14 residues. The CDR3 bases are TGTGCCAGCAGCAGAGTACCCGGTCATACTGAAGCTTTCTTT. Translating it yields CASSRVPGHTEAFF.

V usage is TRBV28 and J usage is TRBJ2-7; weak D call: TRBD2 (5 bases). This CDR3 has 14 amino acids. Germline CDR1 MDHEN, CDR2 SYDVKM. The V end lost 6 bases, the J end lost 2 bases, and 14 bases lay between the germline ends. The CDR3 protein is CASSPPAGPYEQYF. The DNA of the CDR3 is TGTGCCAGCAGCCCCCCCGCGGGTCCCTACGAGCAGTACTTC.